Below, 21 T cell receptor beta chains from the same sample are listed, as sequenced in a study of beta chain features in type 1 diabetes. cDNA synthesis used the whole RNA isolate, giving expressed TCRB sequences. The data were produced by immunoSEQ multiplex PCR, yet TCRdb's version contains in-frame clones alone and is incomplete. The data hold approximately 380,000 clones, with about 16% observed a single time. Sequenced sample: naive CD4+ T cells from blood. The receptor set was obtained from a woman younger than 30 in good health.

V is TRBV5-6 and J is TRBJ2-7; weak D call: TRBD1 (6 bases). The CDR3 has 17 amino acids. Trimming cost V 0 bases and J 4 bases, with 20 bases left between them. Germline loops: CDR1 SGHDT, CDR2 YYEEEE. CDR3 sequence (DNA): TGTGCCAGCAGCTTGGGCACAGGGCCTAGGGATCTATACGAGCAGTACTTC. Translated, it gives CASSLGTGPRDLYEQYF.

This clone was observed a handful of times. The gene calls are TRBV19 and TRBJ2-3; the D is unclear. Trimming cost V 5 bases and J 0 bases, with 9 bases left between them. Germline CDR1 is LNHDA and CDR2 is SQIVND (reference sequence). The CDR3 loop spans 14 amino acids. The CDR3 nucleotides read TGTGCCAGTAGTCCCCTCCTTAGCACAGATACGCAGTATTTT. Encoded protein: CASSPLLSTDTQYF.

In this sample, this clone turned up a few times. The chain combines TRBV29-1 with TRBJ2-1; possibly TRBD2 for D (5 bases). Trimming left V 4 bases short and J 8 bases short, with 15 bases between. The CDR3 contains 13 residues. From germline, CDR1 is SQVTM and CDR2 ANQGSEA. In DNA form, the CDR3 reads TGCAGCGTTGCAGAGGGAGTTTCGGATGAGCAGTTCTTC. It codes for CSVAEGVSDEQFF.

The J gene is TRBJ2-5, the V gene TRBV7-9, with a weak D call TRBD1 (6 bases). V shed 5 bases and J shed 2 bases, with 15 bases lying between them. CDR3 size: 15 residues. CDR1 is SEHNR and CDR2 is FQNEAQ in the germline V gene (reference sequence). For the CDR3, the DNA is TGTGCCAGCAGCCAATTGTGGGGACAACAAGAGACCCAGTACTTC. Its translation: CASSQLWGQQETQYF.

The chain employs TRBV18 and TRBJ1-5; D is unresolved. The germline gives CDR1 KGHSH, CDR2 LQKENI. This CDR3 comprises 14 residues. Deletions cut 5 bases from V and 1 base from J, with 9 bases between. Here the CDR3 reads CASSGQSSNQPQHF. Written as DNA, the CDR3 is TGTGCCAGCTCAGGGCAGTCGAGCAATCAGCCCCAGCATTTT. Combining the CDR3 with reference TRBV18 and TRBJ1-5 gives the whole variable domain NAGVMQNPRHLVRRRGQEARLRCSPMKGHSHVYWYRQLPEEGLKFMVYLQKENIIDESGMPKERFSAEFPKEGPSILRIQQVVRGDSAAYFCASSGQSSNQPQHFGDGTRLSIL.

A few counts support this clone. CDR3 region: CSVAGTGNEKLFF. Written as DNA, the CDR3 is TGCAGCGTCGCCGGGACAGGGAATGAAAAACTGTTTTTT. The genes are TRBV29-1 and TRBJ1-4; 9 bases are a match to TRBD1. After removal of 6 bases from V and 5 bases from J, the junction contained 4 bases not matched to a gene. This CDR3 contains 13 residues. Germline CDR1 and CDR2: SQVTM and ANQGSEA.

The chain employs TRBV28 and TRBJ2-1; 8 bases map to TRBD2. From germline, CDR1 is MDHEN and CDR2 SYDVKM. The CDR3 contains 17 residues. V trimming: 5 bases; J trimming: 5 bases; junction bases outside the gene matches: 14. Here the CDR3 DNA reads TGTGCCAGCAGTCTTAGGCCGGGGGCTAGCGGGCACAATGAGCAGTTCTTC. Protein sequence: CASSLRPGASGHNEQFF.

The chain links TRBV7-9 to TRBJ1-1; D may be TRBD1 (6 bases). Germline CDR1 and CDR2: SEHNR and FQNEAQ (reference sequence). The ends were cut back, 3 bases at V and 8 bases at J, with 13 bases in the middle. This CDR3 comprises 13 residues. The CDR3 reads CASSFKYRDEAFF. In DNA form, the CDR3 reads TGTGCCAGCAGCTTTAAATACAGGGACGAAGCTTTCTTT.

This sequence joins TRBV20-1 and TRBJ1-1; D call uncertain. The germline V gene encodes CDR1 DFQATT and CDR2 SNEGSKA (reference sequence). The CDR3 runs to 10 residues. V shed 3 bases and J shed 5 bases, with 4 bases lying between them. The CDR3 nucleotides read TGCAGTGCTAGTTTAACTGAAGCTTTCTTT. Its protein is CSASLTEAFF.

This clone was counted between two and nine times. J is TRBJ2-3 and V is TRBV5-1; 9 bases map to TRBD2. J lost 6 bases, V lost 2 bases, and 10 bases had no gene match. Germline CDR1 SGHRS, CDR2 YFSETQ. This CDR3 has 16 residues. Here the CDR3 DNA reads TGCGCCAGCAGCTTACCCATGACTAGCGGTACGGATACGCAGTATTTT. Translated, it gives CASSLPMTSGTDTQYF.

Remarks on this clone: The sample has other DNA sequences that encode this CDR3 too. The rearrangement links TRBV9 to TRBJ2-7; weak D call: TRBD1 (5 bases). The CDR3 runs 15 residues. Per germline, CDR1 SGDLS and CDR2 YYNGEE. V lost 0 bases to trimming and J lost 2 bases, with 12 bases between them. Here the CDR3 reads CASSVGGGPTYEQYF. CDR3 in DNA: TGTGCCAGCAGCGTAGGGGGCGGTCCCACCTACGAGCAGTACTTC.

This clone has only a few counts. The rearrangement links TRBV7-9 to TRBJ2-5; 8 positions match TRBD2. This CDR3 comprises 16 residues. Per the germline V gene, CDR1 is SEHNR and CDR2 is FQNEAQ (reference sequence). V dropped 6 bases and J dropped 3; count of bases not matched to a gene: 12. The CDR3 coding sequence is TGTGCCAGCAGACTCGGGCTAGCGGGCAAGAAAGAGACCCAGTACTTC. Translation gives CASRLGLAGKKETQYF.

V is TRBV27 and J is TRBJ1-5; the match to TRBD1 covers 10 bases. Per germline, CDR1 MNHEY and CDR2 SMNVEV (reference sequence). There are 14 residues in the CDR3. J lost 6 bases, V lost 3 bases, and 2 bases had no gene match. The DNA for the CDR3 is TGTGCCAGCAGTTTGACAGGGGGCGGTCAGCCCCAGCATTTT. Translating it yields CASSLTGGGQPQHF.

This chain uses TRBV29-1 with TRBJ1-1, with D hard to call. Trimming removed 8 bases from V and 4 bases from J, with 20 bases in between. The CDR3 covers 14 residues. CDR1 is SQVTM and CDR2 is ANQGSEA in the germline V gene. CDR3 region: CSSGGWDVGTEAFF. The CDR3 nucleotides are TGCAGCTCCGGAGGCTGGGATGTCGGCACTGAAGCTTTCTTT.

The J gene is TRBJ2-2, the V gene TRBV4-2; TRBD1 matches 9 bases. The CDR3 spans 15 residues. CDR1 and CDR2 (germline): LGHNA, YNFKEQ. V was clipped by 4 bases and J by 5 bases; unmatched bases: 5. The CDR3: CASSPQGAGTGELFF. In DNA form, the CDR3 reads TGTGCCAGCAGCCCACAGGGGGCGGGGACCGGGGAGCTGTTTTTT.

The chain employs TRBV4-3 and TRBJ2-1, with D perhaps matching TRBD1 (6 bases). The V gene lost 0 bases and the J gene lost 3 bases, with 12 bases spanning the gap. The CDR3 runs to 16 residues. Looked up from germline, CDR1 is LGHNA and CDR2 is YSLEER. CDR3 coding DNA: TGCGCCAGCAGCCAAGAAGGCAGGGGTTTCTACAATGAGCAGTTCTTC. Amino acid sequence: CASSQEGRGFYNEQFF.

This clone showed up just a few times. V is TRBV7-9 and J is TRBJ1-1; unclear D gene. Looked up from germline, CDR1 is SEHNR and CDR2 is FQNEAQ (reference sequence). Trimming removed 3 bases at V and 4 bases at J, with 15 bases between. The CDR3 has 15 residues. CDR3 sequence (DNA): TGTGCCAGCAGCTTTATGAGGGTAATGGGCACTGAAGCTTTCTTT. This sequence encodes CASSFMRVMGTEAFF.

This clone has more than one count but fewer than ten. The chain links TRBV19 to TRBJ2-1, with 10 nucleotides matching TRBD2. CDR1 is LNHDA, CDR2 SQIVND, per germline (reference sequence). V was clipped by 3 bases and J by 5 bases; unmatched bases: 4. This CDR3 region has 15 residues. The CDR3 coding sequence is TGTGCCAGTAGTATGGCAAGCGGGAGGGACAATGAGCAGTTCTTC. This codes for CASSMASGRDNEQFF.

Only a few counts were recorded for this clone. The genes are TRBV9 and TRBJ2-7, with 9 bases aligning to TRBD2. The CDR3 has 16 residues. Germline CDR1 SGDLS, CDR2 YYNGEE. Germline trimming cut 0 bases from V and 2 bases from J; bases unmatched to any gene: 6. For the CDR3, the DNA is TGTGCCAGCAGCGTAGGAGGCGGGGGGGAGACCTACGAGCAGTACTTC. It is translated as CASSVGGGGETYEQYF. The complete variable domain, with remaining parts taken from reference TRBV9 and TRBJ2-7, reads DSGVTQTPKHLITATGQRVTLRCSPRSGDLSVYWYQQSLDQGLQFLIQYYNGEERAKGNILERFSAQQFPDLHSELNLSSLELGDSALYFCASSVGGGGETYEQYFGPGTRLTVT.

This clone was observed a handful of times. The chain recombines TRBV9 with TRBJ2-1, with 9 bases identical to TRBD2. Germline V gene sequence: CDR1 SGDLS, CDR2 YYNGEE. V lost 2 bases, J lost 7 bases, and 7 bases stayed unmatched. The CDR3 length is 15 residues. The CDR3 here is CASSVSGSWKNEQFF. The CDR3 DNA reads TGTGCCAGCAGCGTTAGCGGGAGCTGGAAGAATGAGCAGTTCTTC.

This clone was seen a handful of times. This chain uses TRBV6-6 with TRBJ1-5; a weak D match, TRBD1 (6 bases). V dropped 2 bases and J dropped 4 bases, with 9 bases sitting between them. The germline gives CDR1 MNHNY, CDR2 SVGAGI (reference sequence). CDR3 length: 14 residues. CDR3 sequence: CASSYRGANQPQHF. Written as DNA, the CDR3 is TGTGCCAGCAGTTACCGGGGGGCAAATCAGCCCCAGCATTTT.